The entry that follows covers one TCR beta chain sequence. How the authors handled the data: Reference gene primer amplification gave estimated nucleated cell counts. TCRdb keeps only in-frame clones here, not all; method: immunoSEQ multiplex PCR. V, J and clone size derive from that table, while D and trimming were established from the DNA sequence. The table lists roughly 500,000 clones, roughly 90% of them singletons. The CDR3 spans 14 residues. Germline loops: CDR1 SQVTM, CDR2 ANQGSEA. These data come from a study of blood T cell repertoires in COVID-19. Residents of 24 US areas, aged about 18 to 95 years, made up the participants. Each participant's cohort was designated according to participant-reported clinical history.

V usage is TRBV29-1 and J usage is TRBJ2-3, with a weak D call TRBD1 (6 bases). This sequence originates from a woman aged 40 to 49 who had recovered from COVID-19. The specimen sequenced was PBMCs or T cells enriched from blood (not recorded which). The CDR3: CSHIGQLGGDTQYF. Here the CDR3 DNA reads TGCAGTCATATCGGACAGTTAGGGGGAGATACGCAGTATTTT.